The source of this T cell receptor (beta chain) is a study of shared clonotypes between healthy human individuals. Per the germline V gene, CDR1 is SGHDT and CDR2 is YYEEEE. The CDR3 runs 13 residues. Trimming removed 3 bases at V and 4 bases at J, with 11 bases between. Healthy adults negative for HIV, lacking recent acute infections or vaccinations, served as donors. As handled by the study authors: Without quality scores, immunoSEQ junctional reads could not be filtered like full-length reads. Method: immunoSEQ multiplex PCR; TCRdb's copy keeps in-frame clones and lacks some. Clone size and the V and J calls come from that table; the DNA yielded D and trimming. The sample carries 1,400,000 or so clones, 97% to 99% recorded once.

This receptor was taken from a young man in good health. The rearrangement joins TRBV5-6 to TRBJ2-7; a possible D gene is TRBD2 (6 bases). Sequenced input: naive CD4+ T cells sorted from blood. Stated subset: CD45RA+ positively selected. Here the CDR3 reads CASSSAGTYEQYF. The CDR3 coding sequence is TGTGCCAGCAGCTCGGCAGGGACTTACGAGCAGTACTTC.